This entry features one T cell receptor (beta chain) sequence. Trimming shortened V by 4 bases and J by 1 base, and 10 bases separated the two germline ends. CDR1 KGHSH and CDR2 LQKENI come from the germline V gene. CDR3 length: 14 amino acids. The record originates from a study of shared clonotypes between healthy human individuals. Method: immunoSEQ multiplex PCR; TCRdb's copy keeps in-frame clones and lacks some. The table lists some 2,500,000 clones, more than 85% of them singletons. In the CD4+ fraction, cells were divided into CD45RA+ naive and CD45RA-negative memory subsets. The receptor was isolated from a young man in good health. Some clones in this sample may be carry-over from other donors' samples. The material sequenced was naive CD4+ T cells from PBMCs. Subset indicated: CD45RA+ positively selected. The gene calls are TRBV18 and TRBJ1-1; no firm D call. The chain's CDR3 is CASSQLAANTEAFF. CDR3 DNA sequence: TGTGCCAGCTCACAACTTGCAGCGAACACTGAAGCTTTCTTT.